The 27 T cell receptor beta chains below come from one sample, sequenced in a study of blood T cells in healthy people across ages. Next came a second PCR, run for roughly 6 to 11 cycles, which used a sample-barcoded 5' primer along with a J-beta primer mix. Via MiXCR, TCRdb re-called the 5' RACE reads, giving one row per CDR3 protein. Of 1,800,000 or so distinct CDR3 sequences in the sample, about two fifths were seen once. Sample: blood. The receptors come from a human donor in good health.

The chain joins TRBV20-1 to TRBJ2-3, with D tentatively TRBD2 (5 bases). The germline gives CDR1 DFQATT, CDR2 SNEGSKA (reference sequence). The CDR3 length is 14 residues. Deletions cut 0 bases from V and 1 base from J, with 8 bases between. The CDR3 DNA follows: TGCAGTGCTAGAGATGACGGGGGCACAGATACGCAGTATTTT. The encoded protein is CSARDDGGTDTQYF.

J is TRBJ1-1 and V is TRBV10-3, with D uncertain. The germline V gene encodes CDR1 ENHRY and CDR2 SYGVKD. V was trimmed by 2 bases and J by 0 bases, leaving 13 bases between them. The CDR3 is made up of 16 amino acids. The CDR3: CAISEISVSMNTEAFF. The CDR3 nucleotides are TGTGCCATCAGTGAGATAAGTGTTTCCATGAACACTGAAGCTTTCTTT.

The V gene is TRBV29-1, the J gene TRBJ2-2; tentatively, D is TRBD1 (5 bases). CDR3 size: 13 residues. CDR1 and CDR2 (germline): SQVTM, ANQGSEA. The ends were cut back, 4 bases at V and 5 bases at J, with 11 bases in the middle. CDR3: CSVAGIRTGELFF. CDR3 sequence (DNA): TGCAGCGTTGCAGGGATTAGGACCGGGGAGCTGTTTTTT.

This clonotype came up a few times. CDR3 residues: CASSLGTGGLAGSNEQFF. In DNA, the CDR3 is TGTGCCAGCAGCTTAGGCACGGGGGGACTAGCGGGGAGTAATGAGCAGTTCTTC. The chain combines TRBV11-2 with TRBJ2-1; 13 positions match TRBD2. CDR3 length equals 18 residues. V dropped 1 base and J dropped 7; count of bases not matched to a gene: 10. Germline lookup yields CDR1 SGHAT and CDR2 FQNNGV.

The chain couples TRBV2 to TRBJ1-2; D is unresolved. Germline V CDR1 and CDR2: SNHLY, FYNNEI. Trimming took off 4 bases at V and 8 bases at J, with 14 bases between the two ends. The CDR3 runs to 13 residues. The CDR3 here is CASSGTWARGYTF. The CDR3 coding sequence is TGTGCCAGCAGTGGGACCTGGGCACGAGGCTACACCTTC.

This clonotype was picked up a small number of times. V and J are TRBV20-1 and TRBJ2-1, with 7 nucleotides matching TRBD2. Germline CDR1 reads DFQATT; CDR2 reads SNEGSKA (reference sequence). The CDR3 extends over 13 amino acids. V gave up 6 bases and J gave up 5 bases; unmatched junction bases: 7. The CDR3 protein is CSATGGPNNEQFF. CDR3 nucleotide sequence: TGCAGTGCCACGGGGGGACCAAACAATGAGCAGTTCTTC.

This rearrangement joins TRBV27 to TRBJ2-4; D is unclear. Trimming took off 3 bases at V and 4 bases at J, with 10 bases between the two ends. The germline gives CDR1 MNHEY, CDR2 SMNVEV (reference sequence). The CDR3 is 14 residues long. CDR3 amino acids: CASSLIENKNIQYF. CDR3 DNA sequence: TGTGCCAGCAGTTTGATAGAGAATAAAAACATTCAGTACTTC.

The CDR3 DNA sequence: TGCAGTGCTGGACGGCTCGGTGTGGGAGGCTACACCTTC. Protein sequence: CSAGRLGVGGYTF. The chain links TRBV20-1 to TRBJ1-2; D uncertain. The CDR3 extends over 13 amino acids. Germline assignment: CDR1 DFQATT and CDR2 SNEGSKA (reference sequence). Trimming removed 5 bases at V and 8 bases at J, with 18 bases between.

This clonotype was seen more than once but under ten times. The chain combines TRBV20-1 with TRBJ2-3, with 10 bases matching TRBD2. Germline V CDR1 and CDR2: DFQATT, SNEGSKA (reference sequence). There are 13 residues in the CDR3. J lost 14 bases, V lost 0 bases, and 8 bases had no gene match. The CDR3 DNA reads TGCAGTGCTAGAGAAGGAGCGGGGGGGGCGCGGTATTTT. Translation gives CSAREGAGGARYF.

This chain's CDR3 is CASSSGPTDGYTF. The CDR3 DNA sequence: TGTGCCAGCAGCTCTGGCCCGACAGATGGCTACACCTTC. The chain couples TRBV7-3 to TRBJ1-2; D perhaps matches TRBD1 (5 bases). Germline V CDR1 and CDR2: SGHTA, FQGTGA. CDR3 length: 13 amino acids. The ends were cut back, 4 bases at V and 6 bases at J, with 12 bases in the middle.

The rearrangement uses TRBV29-1 and TRBJ1-2; D is possibly TRBD1 (6 bases). The CDR3 covers 14 residues. V was trimmed by 2 bases and J by 8 bases, leaving 18 bases between them. Germline loops: CDR1 SQVTM, CDR2 ANQGSEA. This chain's CDR3 is CSVERGAGAGGYTF. The DNA of the CDR3 is TGCAGCGTTGAAAGAGGGGCAGGGGCGGGGGGCTACACCTTC.

The chain employs TRBV7-6 and TRBJ2-7; a possible D gene is TRBD2 (5 bases). The CDR3 length is 16 residues. Germline CDR1 SGHVS, CDR2 FNYEAQ. Trimming cost V 2 bases and J 0 bases, with 14 bases left between them. CDR3 in amino acids: CASSLSREGSSYEQYF. CDR3 coding DNA: TGTGCCAGCAGCTTATCAAGGGAAGGGAGCTCCTACGAGCAGTACTTC.

The chain uses TRBV6-6 and TRBJ2-7; D perhaps matches TRBD2 (6 bases). CDR1 is MNHNY, CDR2 SVGAGI, per germline (reference sequence). V gave up 8 bases and J gave up 3 bases, with 11 bases separating them. The CDR3 has 12 amino acids. As DNA, the CDR3 is TGTGCCAGCTCGGGGGAGGACTACGAGCAGTACTTC. Its protein product is CASSGEDYEQYF.

This clonotype was seen more than once but under ten times. The J gene is TRBJ2-7, the V gene TRBV20-1; D perhaps matches TRBD1 (7 bases). The germline V and J ends were trimmed by 5 bases and 1 base, with 12 bases remaining between them. CDR3 length: 13 residues. Germline V lookup: CDR1 DFQATT, CDR2 SNEGSKA (reference sequence). CDR3 protein: CSASGGRSYEQYF. The CDR3 DNA follows: TGCAGTGCTTCAGGGGGGAGATCCTACGAGCAGTACTTC.

This clonotype was seen repeatedly, ten times or more. J is TRBJ2-5 and V is TRBV2, with D possibly matching TRBD2 (5 bases). This CDR3 is 12 amino acids long. V was pared by 6 bases and J by 1 base, with 6 bases between. Per germline, CDR1 SNHLY and CDR2 FYNNEI. The CDR3 region is CASRSGQETQYF. The CDR3 bases are TGTGCCAGCAGGAGCGGCCAAGAGACCCAGTACTTC.

J is TRBJ1-1 and V is TRBV6-5, with 7 bases identical to TRBD1. The CDR3 length is 15 residues. The germline gives CDR1 MNHEY, CDR2 SVGAGI. With 6 bases clipped from V and 4 bases from J, the junction kept 11 bases outside the gene matches. The CDR3 bases are TGTGCCAGCAGCCATAGACAGGGAGGAGGCACTGAAGCTTTCTTT. This gives the protein CASSHRQGGGTEAFF.

V is TRBV5-1 and J is TRBJ2-7; 9 bases match TRBD1. Germline assignment: CDR1 SGHRS and CDR2 YFSETQ. V gave up 3 bases and J gave up 5 bases; unmatched junction bases: 9. There are 15 residues in the CDR3. The CDR3 DNA reads as TGCGCCAGCAGCTCGGGACAGGGACAGGACGACGAGCAGTACTTC. It specifies CASSSGQGQDDEQYF.

V and J are TRBV7-8 and TRBJ2-7; 8 bases agree with TRBD2. The DNA end is a closer match to TRBJ2-5, so the J assignment may be wrong. The CDR3 spans 18 residues. The germline gives CDR1 SGHVS, CDR2 FQNEAQ. The CDR3 region has the DNA TGTGCCAGCAGCTTATGGAAGGCGCGGGGGGCCGAAGAAGAGACCCAGTACTTC. Translating it yields CASSLWKARGAEEETQYF.

This chain links TRBV28 with TRBJ1-5; no clear D. The germline gives CDR1 MDHEN, CDR2 SYDVKM. V lost 8 bases to trimming and J lost 9 bases, with 17 bases between them. This CDR3 spans 13 amino acids. DNA for the CDR3: TGTGCCAGCCGAGAAGGAGGCTTTCGGCCCCAGCATTTT. Its protein product is CASREGGFRPQHF.

This clonotype turned up a few times. The chain recombines TRBV4-3 with TRBJ2-5; 13 nucleotides match TRBD2. The CDR3 extends over 17 amino acids. V was clipped by 0 bases and J by 6 bases; unmatched bases: 7. Germline assignment: CDR1 LGHNA and CDR2 YSLEER. DNA for the CDR3: TGCGCCAGCAGCCAAGATATAGGGACTAGCGGGGAAAAGACCCAGTACTTC. This sequence encodes CASSQDIGTSGEKTQYF.

The J gene is TRBJ2-5, the V gene TRBV6-5, with D perhaps being TRBD1 or TRBD2 (5 bases each). Matching the DNA end better, TRBJ2-7 makes the J call doubtful. The CDR3 spans 16 residues. In germline, CDR1 is MNHEY, CDR2 SVGAGI. The CDR3 DNA is TGTGCCAGCAGTTACTCGACCGGTGAGAGGGGTTACGAGCAGTACTTC. Protein product: CASSYSTGERGYEQYF.

This clonotype was found many times. The V call is TRBV15, the J call TRBJ1-2; the match to TRBD1 covers 10 bases. The CDR3 is 13 amino acids. With 3 bases clipped from V and 6 bases from J, the junction kept 1 base outside the gene matches. CDR1 LNHNV and CDR2 YYDKDF come from the germline V gene (reference sequence). DNA of the CDR3: TGTGCCACCAGCAGGGGACAGGGGAATGGCTACACCTTC. Amino acid sequence: CATSRGQGNGYTF.

This clonotype was detected only a few times. Here the CDR3 reads CASSLGTGRNMNTEAFF. CDR3 nucleotides: TGTGCCAGCAGCCTAGGGACAGGGCGGAATATGAACACTGAAGCTTTCTTT. This sequence joins TRBV12-3 or TRBV12-4 and TRBJ1-1; 9 nucleotides line up with TRBD1. V lost 6 bases, J lost 0 bases, and 11 bases stayed unmatched. CDR3 length equals 17 residues.

The J gene is TRBJ2-1, the V gene TRBV11-3; D may be TRBD1 (6 bases). The J call is doubtful: the DNA matches TRBJ2-7 better. This CDR3 contains 15 residues. Germline V gene lookup returns CDR1 SGHNT and CDR2 YENEEA. CDR3 bases: TGTGCCAGCAGCTCCGGACAGAGCTCCTACAATGAGCAGTACTTC. This gives the protein CASSSGQSSYNEQYF.

Only a few counts were recorded for this clonotype. CDR3 bases: TGTGCCAGCAGCCCCTCCCGACAGGCTAACTATGGCTACACCTTC. Residues: CASSPSRQANYGYTF. The rearrangement joins TRBV4-2 to TRBJ1-2, with a tentative D call TRBD1 (6 bases). The CDR3 sequence is 15 residues long. In germline, CDR1 is LGHNA, CDR2 YNFKEQ. Deletions cut 4 bases from V and 0 bases from J, with 12 bases between.

The rearrangement uses TRBV12-3 or TRBV12-4 and TRBJ2-7; D may correspond to TRBD1 or TRBD2 (6 bases each). This CDR3 region has 14 residues. The ends were cut back, 4 bases at V and 0 bases at J, with 10 bases in the middle. CDR3 bases: TGTGCCAGCAGTTCGGGGGCTCTCTCCTACGAGCAGTACTTC. Protein: CASSSGALSYEQYF.

On this clonotype: A junction end diverges from the germline sequence, so it may reflect a read error. The chain links TRBV20-1 to TRBJ2-3, with 10 bases identical to TRBD2. This CDR3 comprises 19 residues. Germline CDR1 reads DFQATT; CDR2 reads SNEGSKA (reference sequence). The CDR3 here is CSAETPLAGELVTPDAQYF. The CDR3 nucleotides read TGCAGTGCTGAGACGCCGCTAGCGGGGGAATTGGTAACCCCAGATGCGCAGTATTTT.